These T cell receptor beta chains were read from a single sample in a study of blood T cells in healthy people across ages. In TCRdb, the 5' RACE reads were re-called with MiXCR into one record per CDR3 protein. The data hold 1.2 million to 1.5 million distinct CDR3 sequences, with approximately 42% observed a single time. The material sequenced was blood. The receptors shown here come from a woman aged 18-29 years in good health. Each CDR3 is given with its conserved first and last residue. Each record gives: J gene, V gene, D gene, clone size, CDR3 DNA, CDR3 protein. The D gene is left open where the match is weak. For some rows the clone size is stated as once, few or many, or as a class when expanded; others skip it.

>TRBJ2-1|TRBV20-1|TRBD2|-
TGCAGTGCCACGGGACTAGCCTCCTGCGAGCAGTTCTTC
CSATGLASCEQFF
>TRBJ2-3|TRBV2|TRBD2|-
TGTGCCAGCAGTGAAGGGCTAGCGGGAGCCACAGATACGCAGTATTTT
CASSEGLAGATDTQYF
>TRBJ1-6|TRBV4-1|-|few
TGCGCCAGCAGCCAAGAATCTCTGCAACTCCACTTT
CASSQESLQLHF
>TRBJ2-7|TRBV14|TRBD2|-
TGTGCCAGCAGCCGAGAGCGGGGGGAAAGAGGCGAGCAGTACTTC
CASSRERGERGEQYF
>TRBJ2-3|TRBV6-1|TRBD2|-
TGTGCCAGCAGATCCAAGGCGGCTAGCGGGATACCCACAGATACGCAGTATTTT
CASRSKAASGIPTDTQYF
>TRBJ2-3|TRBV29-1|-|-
TGCAGCGTCGACACACCGGGGGATACGCAGTATTTT
CSVDTPGDTQYF
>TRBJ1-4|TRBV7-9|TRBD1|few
TGTGCCAGCAGCCGAGGACAGGGAACTGAAAAACTGTTTTTT
CASSRGQGTEKLFF
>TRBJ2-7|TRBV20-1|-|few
TGCAGTGCTGAAATGTACGAGCAGTACTTC
CSAEMYEQYF
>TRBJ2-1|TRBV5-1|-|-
TGCGCCAGCAGCGGTGGGGAGGCATTAAATGAGCAGTTCTTC
CASSGGEALNEQFF
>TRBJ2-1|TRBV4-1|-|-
TGCGCCAGCAGCCAAGATGGTAGCGGATACTACAATGAGCAGTTCTTC
CASSQDGSGYYNEQFF
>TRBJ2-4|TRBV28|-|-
TGTGCCAGCAACCGCGGTGGGGGGAACATTCAGTACTTC
CASNRGGGNIQYF
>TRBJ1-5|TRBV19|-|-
TGTGCCAGTAGTGTAAGACAGGGCAATCAGCCCCAGCATTTT
CASSVRQGNQPQHF
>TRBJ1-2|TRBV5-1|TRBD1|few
TGCGCCAGCAGCTTGGAGGCCAGGGGGACCTATGGCTACACCTTC
CASSLEARGTYGYTF
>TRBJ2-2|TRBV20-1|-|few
TGCAGTGCTCTTCGGGAGATTGACACCGGGGAGCTGTTTTTT
CSALREIDTGELFF
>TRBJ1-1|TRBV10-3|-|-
TGTGCCATCAGTGAGTCGACGGGGAACACTGAAGCTTTCTTT
CAISESTGNTEAFF
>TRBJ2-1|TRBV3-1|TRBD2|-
TGTGCTAGCAGCCAAGGCCTTCGAAGCGGGGGAGATTTCAATGAGCAGTTCTTC
CASSQGLRSGGDFNEQFF
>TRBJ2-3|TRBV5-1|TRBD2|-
TGCGCCAGCAGTCGCCGGACTAGCGGGGTTGCAGATACGCAGTATTTT
CASSRRTSGVADTQYF
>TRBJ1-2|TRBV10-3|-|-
TGTGCCATCAGTGATGGCAGGGCGACCTATGGCTACACCTTC
CAISDGRATYGYTF
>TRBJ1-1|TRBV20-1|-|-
TGCAGTGCTAGAGGGACAGAGTTTACTGAAGCTTTCTTT
CSARGTEFTEAFF
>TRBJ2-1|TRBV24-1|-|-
TGTGCCACCTGTCGAGGAGACTCCTACAATGAGCAGTTCTTC
CATCRGDSYNEQFF
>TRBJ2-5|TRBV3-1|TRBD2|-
TGTGCCAGCAGCCAAGATCTTACTAGCGCCGGAAACACCAGATACCAAGAGACCCAGTACTTC
CASSQDLTSAGNTRYQETQYF
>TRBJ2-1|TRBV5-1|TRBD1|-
TGCGCCAGCAGCTTGTTGATCGACAGGGCCTACAATGAGCAGTTCTTC
CASSLLIDRAYNEQFF
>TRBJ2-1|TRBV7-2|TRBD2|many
TGTGCCAGCAGTTATTCCAGCGGGGTCTACAATGAGCAGTTCTTC
CASSYSSGVYNEQFF
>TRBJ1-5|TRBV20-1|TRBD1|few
TGCAGTGCTCAAAGGGGACAGGGGGCGTTAAGCAATCAGCCCCAGCATTTT
CSAQRGQGALSNQPQHF
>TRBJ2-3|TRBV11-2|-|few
TGTGCCAGCAGCTTAGCAGGCAGGGCAATGGATACGCAGTATTTT
CASSLAGRAMDTQYF
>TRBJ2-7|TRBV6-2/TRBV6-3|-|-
TGTGCCAGCAGCCCCGACAGAGCCATTTACAAAACCTACGAGCAGTACTTC
CASSPDRAIYKTYEQYF
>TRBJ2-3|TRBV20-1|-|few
TGCAGTGCGACGAGGGGGGCTTCAGATACGCAGTATTTT
CSATRGASDTQYF
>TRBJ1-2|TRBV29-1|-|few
TGCAGCGTTGGGTCGCCCTCAGGCCATGGCTACACCTTC
CSVGSPSGHGYTF